This TCR beta chain emerged from a study of cytomegalovirus exposure and HLA in healthy donors. The study's findings and limits: Some TCR beta chains (over 150 of them) were listed as cytomegalovirus-associated. According to a subsequent analysis, TCR clusters identified in the first cohort showed a tendency to co-occur across the 110 or so validation repertoires.

The length of the CDR3 is 15 residues. The donors were part of the validation cohort, which consisted of under 150 subjects and was separate from the first cohort of hundreds of subjects. Sequencing used immunoSEQ multiplex PCR; TCRdb keeps in-frame clones, though not all of them. Here the sample spans approximately 53,000 clones, roughly 93% being singletons. The table lists this clone with a count of one. Its antigen is not identified. The sequence was obtained from a man aged 18-30 years in good health and CMV-seronegative. The sequenced material came from PBMCs. The genes are TRBV21-1 and TRBJ2-2; TRBD1 is the table's D call and was not checked against the DNA. TRBV21-1 is recorded as a pseudogene. The CDR3, as DNA: TGTGCCAGCAGCAAACCGGACAGGGCTCCCGGGGAGCTGTTTTTT. It translates to CASSKPDRAPGELFF.